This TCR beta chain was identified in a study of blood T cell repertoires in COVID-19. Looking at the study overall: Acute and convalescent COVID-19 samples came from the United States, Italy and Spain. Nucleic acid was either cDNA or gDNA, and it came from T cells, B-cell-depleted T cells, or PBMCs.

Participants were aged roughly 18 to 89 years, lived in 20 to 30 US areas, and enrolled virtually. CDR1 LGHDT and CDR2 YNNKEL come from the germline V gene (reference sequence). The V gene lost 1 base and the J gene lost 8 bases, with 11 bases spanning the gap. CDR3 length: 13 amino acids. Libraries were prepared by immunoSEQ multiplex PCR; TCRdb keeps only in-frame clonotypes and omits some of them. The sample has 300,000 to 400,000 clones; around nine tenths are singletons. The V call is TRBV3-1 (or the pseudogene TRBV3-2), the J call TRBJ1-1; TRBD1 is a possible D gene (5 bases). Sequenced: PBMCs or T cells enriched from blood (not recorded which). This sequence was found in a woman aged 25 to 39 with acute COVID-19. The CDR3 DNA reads TGTGCCAGCAGCCAAGGGGGGGGACTCGAAGCTTTCTTT. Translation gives CASSQGGGLEAFF.